One and the same sample provided the 15 T cell receptor beta chains below, sequenced in a study of cytomegalovirus exposure and HLA in healthy donors. TCRdb's table, derived via immunoSEQ multiplex PCR, lists solely in-frame clones and lacks some. The profile shows 80,000 to 90,000 clones, approximately 96% of them singletons. Sequencing was done on a sample of PBMCs. The receptor set was obtained from a man in his late teens or twenties in good health and CMV-seronegative.

This clone occurred once. The rearrangement uses TRBV11-2 and TRBJ2-7; D uncertain. This CDR3 has 12 amino acids. V lost 2 bases and J lost 5, with 7 bases in between. Germline-derived CDR1 and CDR2 are SGHAT and FQNNGV. CDR3: CASSLTRNEQYV. The CDR3 DNA follows: TGTGCCAGCAGCTTAACCAGGAACGAGCAGTACGTC.

CDR3 protein: CASSLWAGVGGSSYNEQFF. CDR3 in DNA: TGTGCCAGCAGCTTATGGGCAGGGGTTGGGGGAAGCTCCTACAATGAGCAGTTCTTC. V usage is TRBV11-2 and J usage is TRBJ2-1, with D possibly being TRBD1 (6 bases). This CDR3 spans 19 amino acids. The V gene lost 2 bases and the J gene lost 0 bases, with 20 bases spanning the gap. The germline V gene encodes CDR1 SGHAT and CDR2 FQNNGV.

The chain couples TRBV13 to TRBJ2-1, with 10 bases identical to TRBD2. This CDR3 has 16 residues. Germline V gene sequence: CDR1 PRHDT, CDR2 FYEKMQ (reference sequence). Unmatched junction bases numbered 5, after V lost 2 bases and J lost 4 bases. The CDR3 region has the DNA TGTGCCAGCAGCTTACCCCCTAGCGGGGGATACAATGAGCAGTTCTTC. Translation gives CASSLPPSGGYNEQFF.

The gene calls are TRBV5-5 and TRBJ2-1; maybe TRBD2 (6 bases). The CDR3 contains 15 residues. Germline V gene lookup returns CDR1 SGHKS and CDR2 YYEKEE (reference sequence). V lost 1 base to trimming and J lost 3 bases, with 11 bases between them. The CDR3 sequence: CASSLISGGYNEQFF. The CDR3 DNA sequence: TGTGCCAGCAGCTTGATTAGCGGAGGCTACAATGAGCAGTTCTTC. Using reference TRBV5-5 and TRBJ2-1 for the parts outside the CDR3, the full variable domain is DAGVTQSPTHLIKTRGQQVTLRCSPISGHKSVSWYQQVLGQGPQFIFQYYEKEERGRGNFPDRFSARQFPNYSSELNVNALLLGDSALYLCASSLISGGYNEQFFGPGTRLTVL.

The chain employs TRBV10-1 and TRBJ2-5, with 9 bases aligning to TRBD1. The CDR3 has 14 residues. Germline CDR1 is WNHNN and CDR2 is SYGVQD (reference sequence). The V gene end was trimmed by 5 bases and the J gene end by 3 bases; junction bases not matched to a gene: 4. CDR3 loop: CASSKQGAKETQYF. For the CDR3, the DNA is TGCGCCAGCAGTAAACAGGGGGCAAAAGAGACCCAGTACTTC.

The rearrangement joins TRBV13 to TRBJ1-1; TRBD1 is a possible D gene (6 bases). V lost 5 bases to trimming and J lost 7 bases, with 17 bases between them. CDR1 is PRHDT and CDR2 is FYEKMQ in the germline V gene (reference sequence). The length of the CDR3 is 14 residues. For the CDR3, the DNA is TGTGCCAGCAGCACCGCGGACAGCCCGATTGAAGCTTTCTTT. Its translation is CASSTADSPIEAFF.

The chain couples TRBV5-1 to TRBJ1-1, with 11 bases identical to TRBD1. Per germline, CDR1 SGHRS and CDR2 YFSETQ. This CDR3 has 15 residues. Trimming cost V 6 bases and J 0 bases; bases outside gene matches: 4. The CDR3 is CASNPGQGVNTEAFF. The CDR3 DNA reads TGCGCCAGCAACCCGGGACAGGGGGTGAACACTGAAGCTTTCTTT.

This sequence joins TRBV9 and TRBJ2-6; weak D call: TRBD1 (5 bases). The germline gives CDR1 SGDLS, CDR2 YYNGEE. Trimming removed 2 bases from V and 2 bases from J, with 8 bases in between. The length of the CDR3 is 15 residues. The CDR3, as DNA: TGTGCCAGCAGCGTCGACAGCCCTGGGGCCAACGTCCTGACTTTC. Protein product: CASSVDSPGANVLTF.

The V call is TRBV19, the J call TRBJ1-2; weak D call: TRBD1 (5 bases). The CDR3 has 14 residues. V lost 6 bases to trimming and J lost 5 bases, with 16 bases between them. Germline V gene lookup returns CDR1 LNHDA and CDR2 SQIVND (reference sequence). The CDR3 nucleotides are TGTGCCAGTAGGGATCGGGGGTCAGGATATGGCTACACCTTC. Residues: CASRDRGSGYGYTF.

This clone was picked up one time. J is TRBJ2-7 and V is TRBV11-3; D perhaps matches TRBD2 (6 bases). CDR1 is SGHNT, CDR2 YENEEA, per germline. Trimming stripped 2 bases from V and 6 bases from J, with 14 bases between. The CDR3 is 14 amino acids. CDR3 amino acids: CASSLWRGAREQYV. CDR3 nucleotide sequence: TGTGCCAGCAGCTTATGGAGGGGAGCGCGCGAGCAGTACGTC.

V is TRBV29-1 and J is TRBJ2-4; a weak D match, TRBD2 (6 bases). This CDR3 contains 13 residues. V shed 6 bases and J shed 11 bases, with 20 bases lying between them. Germline lookup yields CDR1 SQVTM and CDR2 ANQGSEA. The CDR3 DNA is TGCAGCGTCATCGTTGGGGGAGCGGGTCTTCAGTACTTC. Translating it yields CSVIVGGAGLQYF. Supplemented by reference TRBV29-1 and TRBJ2-4, the full variable domain reads SAVISQKPSRDICQRGTSLTIQCQVDSQVTMMFWYRQQPGQSLTLIATANQGSEATYESGFVIDKFPISRPNLTFSTLTVSNMSPEDSSIYLCSVIVGGAGLQYFGAGTRLSVL.

The chain is built from TRBV6-5 and TRBJ2-3; 9 bases fit TRBD2. CDR1 MNHEY and CDR2 SVGAGI come from the germline V gene. V dropped 1 base and J dropped 4; count of bases not matched to a gene: 6. The CDR3 loop spans 16 amino acids. CDR3 in DNA: TGTGCCAGCAGTTACTTAAAGGGACTAGCCTCAGATACGCAGTATTTT. Translated, it gives CASSYLKGLASDTQYF.

The chain has TRBV5-4 and TRBJ1-1, with TRBD1 as a possible D gene (5 bases). V shed 4 bases and J shed 5 bases, with 12 bases lying between them. Germline-derived CDR1 and CDR2 are SGHNT and YYREEE (reference sequence). The CDR3 has 13 amino acids. CDR3 sequence: CASSGQGRTEAFF. For the CDR3, the DNA is TGTGCCAGCAGCGGGCAGGGAAGGACTGAAGCTTTCTTT.

The rearrangement joins TRBV5-4 to TRBJ2-2; TRBD1 might be the D (6 bases). Germline CDR1 reads SGHNT; CDR2 reads YYREEE (reference sequence). Trimming removed 4 bases from V and 1 base from J, with 11 bases in between. The CDR3 consists of 15 residues. CDR3 sequence: CASSQGSGNTGELFF. The CDR3 bases are TGTGCCAGCAGCCAGGGGAGCGGGAACACCGGGGAGCTGTTTTTT.

This clone was detected only a few times. This chain uses TRBV6-5 with TRBJ2-1, with a possible D match to TRBD2 (5 bases). This CDR3 region has 14 residues. Germline CDR1 MNHEY, CDR2 SVGAGI. The V end was cut by 0 bases, the J end by 7 bases, with 10 bases between. The CDR3 is CASSYSEGGNEQFF. The CDR3 DNA reads TGTGCCAGCAGTTACTCCGAGGGCGGAAATGAGCAGTTCTTC.